This T cell receptor (beta chain) emerged from a study of CD8 T cells in ankylosing spondylitis. This clonotype showed up many times. The antigen remains unidentified. V lost 2 bases to trimming and J lost 2 bases, with 7 bases between them. Germline V gives CDR1 PRHDT, CDR2 FYEKMQ (reference sequence). The CDR3 has 14 amino acids. General observations from the study: Those disease-linked clones were CD8+; they were also relatively rare in peripheral blood.

TCRdb used MiXCR to reprocess the 5' RACE reads, holding one entry per CDR3 protein. The data show 200,000 or so distinct CDR3 sequences, approximately 24% seen once. J is TRBJ1-3 and V is TRBV13; tentative D call: TRBD1 (5 bases). The sequence was collected from a male donor with ankylosing spondylitis or in good health (not recorded which). Sequenced: blood, either unsorted or a sorted T cell fraction (not recorded which). This chain's CDR3 is CASSLKGAGNTIYF. As DNA, the CDR3 is TGTGCCAGCAGCTTAAAAGGGGCTGGAAACACCATATATTTT.